This T cell receptor beta chain was sequenced during a study of blood T cell repertoires in COVID-19. About the research overall: T cells, B-cell-depleted T cells, or PBMCs provided the cDNA or gDNA that served as material.

The V gene's germline CDR1 is DFQATT and CDR2 SNEGSKA (reference sequence). V lost 3 bases and J lost 3, with 21 bases in between. The CDR3 contains 16 residues. Methods used by the authors: Estimates of nucleated cell counts were drawn from the amplification of reference gene primers. Assay: immunoSEQ multiplex PCR; the TCRdb copy retains only in-frame clones and omits some. Clonal size and the V and J genes are those of that table, whereas D and trimming came from the DNA. This table holds 200,000 to 300,000 clones, around four fifths found once. The clonotype comes from a man in his fifties with acute or convalescent COVID-19. The sequencing sample was made of peripheral blood. The chain combines TRBV20-1 with TRBJ2-7; TRBD2 might be the D (5 bases). DNA of the CDR3: TGCAGTGCTAGTACTGTCTCGGGGAGAGTGGGCTACGAGCAGTACTTC. Its protein is CSASTVSGRVGYEQYF.